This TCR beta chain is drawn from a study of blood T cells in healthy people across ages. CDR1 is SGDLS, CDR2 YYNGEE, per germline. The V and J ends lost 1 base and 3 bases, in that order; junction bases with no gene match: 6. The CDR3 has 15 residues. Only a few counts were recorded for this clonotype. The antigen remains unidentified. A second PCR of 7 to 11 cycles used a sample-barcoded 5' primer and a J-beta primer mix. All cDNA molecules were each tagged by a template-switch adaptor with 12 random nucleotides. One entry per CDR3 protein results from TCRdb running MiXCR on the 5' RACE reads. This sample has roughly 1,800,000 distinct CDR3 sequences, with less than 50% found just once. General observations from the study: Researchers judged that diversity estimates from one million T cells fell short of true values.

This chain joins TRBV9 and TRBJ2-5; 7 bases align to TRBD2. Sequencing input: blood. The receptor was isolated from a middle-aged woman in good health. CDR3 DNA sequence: TGTGCCAGCAGCGTAAAGTCTAGCGGAAAAGAGACCCAGTACTTC. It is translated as CASSVKSSGKETQYF.